This TCR beta chain derives from a study of blood T cell repertoires in COVID-19. About the study: COVID-19 samples from acute and convalescent phases originated in the United States, Italy and Spain.

Trimming took 4 bases from V and 0 from J; bases not matched to a gene: 18. There are 21 residues in the CDR3. Germline assignment: CDR1 MGHRA and CDR2 YSYEKL. Clones were read by immunoSEQ multiplex PCR, and TCRdb kept only the in-frame ones, dropping some. The repertoire holds 85,000 to 130,000 clones, 71% seen once, with less than 1% in the top ten. The chain carries TRBV4-1 and TRBJ2-2; TRBD2 aligns across 9 bases. Sequencing input: peripheral blood. The clonotype was recovered from a human donor with acute or convalescent COVID-19. The donor label of this sample is uncertain. For the CDR3, the DNA is TGCGCCAGCAGCCTGAAAGGCGTCTTCGGTCTAGCGGGGACGAACACCGGGGAGCTGTTTTTT. Protein product: CASSLKGVFGLAGTNTGELFF.